This section outlines one T cell receptor (beta chain) sequence together with its context. The antigen remains undetermined. The data derive from a study of shared clonotypes between healthy human individuals. Assay runs were performed at deep level. The protocol was immunoSEQ multiplex PCR, while the TCRdb copy is restricted to in-frame clones and leaves out a portion. Of roughly 680,000 clones in the sample, over 55% were seen once. Study-wide results and caveats: An effect of sequencing depth on clonotype sharing among donors was expected.

Germline assignment: CDR1 MNHEY and CDR2 SMNVEV (reference sequence). CDR3 length: 17 amino acids. V lost 3 bases to trimming and J lost 0 bases; unmatched junction nucleotides: 5. Sample: memory CD4+ T cells sorted from blood. Subset reported: CD45RA-negative fraction. The chain joins TRBV27 to TRBJ2-3; the match to TRBD2 covers 11 bases. This receptor was identified in a woman in her twenties or thirties in good health. CDR3: CASSFLAGGGSTDTQYF. The CDR3 DNA is TGTGCCAGCAGTTTCCTAGCGGGAGGCGGCAGCACAGATACGCAGTATTTT.